The clone carrying this T cell receptor (beta chain) was counted a single time. The antigen is unknown. This sample is drawn from a study of T cell responses to AZD1222 COVID-19 vaccine. Notes on the study in general: Regions left unmutated in variants are reportedly the target of nearly half of spike-specific TCRs. Baseline testing showed seropositivity in only a handful of AZD1222 recipients.

Combined were second doses at about 4 or about 12 weeks. Trimming pared 0 bases from V and 0 bases from J, leaving 9 bases between. The CDR3 length is 16 residues. Per germline, CDR1 LGHNA and CDR2 YNFKEQ. The protocol was immunoSEQ multiplex PCR, while the TCRdb copy is restricted to in-frame clones and leaves out a portion. The repertoire holds over 85,000 clones, with 65% to 85% as singletons. The V call is TRBV4-2, the J call TRBJ1-3; D call uncertain. The receptor was derived from an adult who received the AZD1222 COVID-19 vaccine. The sample here was peripheral blood, taken 28 days after the second AZD1222 dose. CDR3 amino acids: CASSQDLPGSGNTIYF. CDR3 in DNA: TGTGCCAGCAGCCAAGATCTCCCCGGCTCTGGAAACACCATATATTTT.